The 4 T cell receptor beta chains in this list originate from one sample, sequenced in a study of blood T cell repertoires in COVID-19. Using immunoSEQ multiplex PCR, the repertoire was profiled, and TCRdb retains in-frame clones only, with some absent. The table records around 190,000 clones, roughly 86% of them present only once. Sequencing was carried out using PBMCs or T cells enriched from blood (not recorded which). The receptors come from a man in his forties with acute COVID-19.

This clone was detected once. This chain joins TRBV29-1 and TRBJ2-7; D not certain. Germline assignment: CDR1 SQVTM and CDR2 ANQGSEA. The CDR3 length is 10 residues. The V end was cut by 4 bases, the J end by 3 bases, with 4 bases between. CDR3 coding DNA: TGCAGCGTTGGGAGCTACGAGCAGTACTTC. Its translation: CSVGSYEQYF.

This chain connects TRBV3-1 (or the pseudogene TRBV3-2) to TRBJ2-1; D possibly corresponds to TRBD2 (6 bases). Germline V gives CDR1 LGHDT, CDR2 YNNKEL (reference sequence). Trimming left V 4 bases short and J 3 bases short, with 19 bases between. This CDR3 contains 17 residues. CDR3 amino acids: CASSRPGKAGIYNEQFF. The CDR3 nucleotides read TGTGCCAGCAGCCGACCGGGGAAGGCGGGAATCTACAATGAGCAGTTCTTC.

This sequence joins TRBV12-2 and TRBJ2-2; the table's D call of TRBD2 was not tested on the DNA. TRBV12-2 is deemed a pseudogene. This CDR3 is 18 amino acids long. The CDR3 bases are TGTGCAAGTCGCATGAAAGGGACTAGCGGAACCAACACCGGGGAGCTGTTTTTT. This sequence encodes CASRMKGTSGTNTGELFF.

The gene calls are TRBV30 and TRBJ2-7, with D maybe TRBD1 (5 bases). Trimming pared 4 bases from V and 0 bases from J, leaving 10 bases between. Germline V gives CDR1 GTSNPN, CDR2 SVGIG (reference sequence). This CDR3 has 13 residues. The CDR3 DNA follows: TGTGCCTGGAAGGGGTACAGCTCCTACGAGCAGTACTTC. It is translated as CAWKGYSSYEQYF.